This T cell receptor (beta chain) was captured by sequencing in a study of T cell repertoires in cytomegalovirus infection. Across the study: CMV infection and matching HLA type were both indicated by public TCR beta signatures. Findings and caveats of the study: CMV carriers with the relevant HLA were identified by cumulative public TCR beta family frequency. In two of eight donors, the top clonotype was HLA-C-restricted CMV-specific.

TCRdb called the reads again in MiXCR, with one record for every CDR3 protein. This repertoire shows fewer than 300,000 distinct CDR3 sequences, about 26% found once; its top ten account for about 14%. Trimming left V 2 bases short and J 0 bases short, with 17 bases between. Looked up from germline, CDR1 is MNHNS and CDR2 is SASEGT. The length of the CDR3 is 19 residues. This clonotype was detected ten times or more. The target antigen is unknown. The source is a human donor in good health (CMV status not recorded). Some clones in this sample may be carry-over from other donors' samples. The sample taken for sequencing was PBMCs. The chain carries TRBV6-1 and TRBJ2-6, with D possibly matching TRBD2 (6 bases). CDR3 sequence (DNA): TGTGCCAGCAGTGAATTATTGGGACTCCGGACCTCTGGGGCCAACGTCCTGACTTTC. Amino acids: CASSELLGLRTSGANVLTF.